This T cell receptor beta chain was sequenced in a study of post-analysis software for immune sequencing data. Overall study context: Recorded disease courses covered relapsing-remitting, secondary progressive and progressive-relapsing multiple sclerosis. Some patients had no subtype annotation. Study-wide findings and caveats: Under F measure analysis, samples from one preparation batch co-clustered strongly. Comparison with controls showed significantly lower normalized Chao1 diversity in multiple sclerosis patients.

The library was made from cDNA and included unique molecular identifiers. MiXCR, run by TCRdb on the PCR reads, gives a single entry per CDR3 protein. The repertoire includes 150,000 to 200,000 distinct CDR3 sequences, about 32% of them detected once, and less than 1.6% sits in the top ten. To note about this clonotype: Its antigen is not identified.

This receptor was obtained from a girl aged 10 to 17 with multiple sclerosis. The specimen sequenced was blood.

CDR3 nucleotides: TGTGCCAGCAGTCTGACGACAGGCGGGAGCGAGCAGTACTTC. This encodes CASSLTTGGSEQYF. This sequence joins TRBV27 and TRBJ2-4, with D perhaps matching TRBD2 (7 bases). The J call may be wrong; the DNA end is better matched by TRBJ2-7. Germline V gene sequence: CDR1 MNHEY, CDR2 SMNVEV (reference sequence). CDR3 length: 14 residues.